Below are 6 T cell receptor beta chains sequenced from a single sample in a study of chemoradiotherapy in HPV16-positive cancers. Sequenced by immunoSEQ multiplex PCR; TCRdb stores in-frame clones only, minus some. The table records some 34,000 clones, around 87% of them present only once. The specimen comprised blood, sampled from a patient who underwent chemoradiotherapy. These TCRs come from a human donor with HPV-associated anogenital cancer.

The sample holds one count of this clone. The V and J genes are TRBV19 and TRBJ1-5; perhaps TRBD1 as D (5 bases). Germline assignment: CDR1 LNHDA and CDR2 SQIVND (reference sequence). CDR3 length: 18 amino acids. The V end was cut by 4 bases, the J end by 2 bases, with 21 bases between. CDR3: CASSTPATVVWGNQPQHF. In DNA form, the CDR3 reads TGTGCCAGTAGTACGCCGGCGACAGTGGTATGGGGCAATCAGCCCCAGCATTTT.

The rearrangement joins TRBV14 to TRBJ1-6; no definite D call. Germline CDR1 and CDR2: SGHDN and FVKESK. This CDR3 has 13 amino acids. Trimming took off 5 bases at V and 9 bases at J, with 11 bases between the two ends. The CDR3 region is CASSAYSASPLHF. The CDR3 region has the DNA TGTGCCAGCAGCGCGTACAGTGCTTCACCCCTCCACTTT. The entire variable domain, with the rest obtained from reference TRBV14 and TRBJ1-6, is as follows: EAGVTQFPSHSVIEKGQTVTLRCDPISGHDNLYWYRRVMGKEIKFLLHFVKESKQDESGMPNNRFLAERTGGTYSTLKVQPAELEDSGVYFCASSAYSASPLHFGNGTRLTVT.

The J gene is TRBJ1-2, the V gene TRBV5-5; no firm D call. Deletions cut 4 bases from V and 0 bases from J, with 13 bases between. CDR3 size: 15 residues. Germline V gene data show CDR1 as SGHKS and CDR2 as YYEKEE (reference sequence). This chain's CDR3 is CASSEVGRANYGYTF. CDR3 sequence (DNA): TGTGCCAGCAGCGAGGTAGGCCGCGCTAACTATGGCTACACCTTC. Looking up the rest from reference TRBV5-5 and TRBJ1-2 gives the full variable domain: DAGVTQSPTHLIKTRGQQVTLRCSPISGHKSVSWYQQVLGQGPQFIFQYYEKEERGRGNFPDRFSARQFPNYSSELNVNALLLGDSALYLCASSEVGRANYGYTFGSGTRLTVV.

This sequence joins TRBV5-1 and TRBJ2-2; no firm D call. Per germline, CDR1 SGHRS and CDR2 YFSETQ. This CDR3 is 16 amino acids long. V gave up 0 bases and J gave up 1 base, with 10 bases separating them. DNA of the CDR3: TGCGCCAGCAGCTTGGTTGGGTCTAGGAACACCGGGGAGCTGTTTTTT. This codes for CASSLVGSRNTGELFF.

This clone has a handful of counts. V usage is TRBV6-1 and J usage is TRBJ2-7; D might be TRBD1 (6 bases). Trimming cost V 6 bases and J 6 bases, with 18 bases left between them. The CDR3 extends over 14 amino acids. CDR1 is MNHNS, CDR2 SASEGT, per germline. CDR3 region: CASRWDTGSAEQYF. The CDR3 DNA sequence: TGTGCCAGCAGATGGGACACGGGGTCCGCCGAGCAGTACTTC.

This chain links TRBV6-6 with TRBJ2-7; D gene ambiguous. Trimming cost V 8 bases and J 3 bases, with 8 bases left between them. The CDR3 spans 11 residues. The germline V gene has CDR1 MNHNY and CDR2 SVGAGI (reference sequence). CDR3 bases: TGTGCCAGCCCCGCTGGCTACGAGCAGTACTTC. This translates into CASPAGYEQYF.